This TCR beta chain was found in a study of blood T cell repertoires in COVID-19. Study details: Donors in the United States, Italy and Spain gave samples during acute or convalescent COVID-19. T cells, B-cell-depleted T cells, or PBMCs supplied cDNA or gDNA.

The data were produced by immunoSEQ multiplex PCR, yet TCRdb's version contains in-frame clones alone and is incomplete. The table records under 130,000 clones, 70% to 80% of them present only once. Looked up from germline, CDR1 is MNHNY and CDR2 is SVGAGI (reference sequence). The CDR3 is made up of 16 amino acids. The ends were cut back, 0 bases at V and 0 bases at J, with 9 bases in the middle. Sequenced material: peripheral blood. The chain is built from TRBV6-6 and TRBJ1-5, with D maybe TRBD1 (5 bases). This TCR was recovered from a man between 65 and 79 years old with active or convalescent COVID-19. CDR3 sequence: CASSYSEGNSNQPQHF. The CDR3 DNA reads as TGTGCCAGCAGTTACTCGGAGGGGAATAGCAATCAGCCCCAGCATTTT.